These 21 T cell receptor beta chains share one sample of origin, sequenced in a study of CD8 T cells in Susac syndrome. RNA in amounts of 0.5 to 1 ug was reverse transcribed with random hexamers. TCRdb re-analysed the immunoSEQ multiplex PCR reads in MiXCR, keeping a single row per CDR3 protein. The sample shows 100,000 to 150,000 distinct CDR3 sequences, 85% to 95% of them seen only once. Sequenced: CD4+ T cells from PBMCs. The receptors originated from a human donor in good health.

The CDR3 here is CASSQATPNTGELFF. The CDR3 coding sequence is TGTGCCAGCAGCCAAGCCACGCCGAACACCGGGGAGCTGTTTTTT. V gene TRBV3-1 combines with J gene TRBJ2-2, with D unclear. V was shortened by 1 base and J by 0 bases, with 6 bases between the two germline ends. Germline V gene data show CDR1 as LGHDT and CDR2 as YNNKEL (reference sequence). The CDR3 contains 15 residues.

This rearrangement joins TRBV9 to TRBJ1-2; the D is unclear. The CDR3 spans 13 residues. Germline V gene lookup returns CDR1 SGDLS and CDR2 YYNGEE. Trimming pared 0 bases from V and 1 base from J, leaving 4 bases between. In DNA, the CDR3 is TGTGCCAGCAGCGTAGATCATAACTATGGCTACACCTTC. It specifies CASSVDHNYGYTF.

The genes are TRBV30 and TRBJ1-3; maybe TRBD1 (5 bases). The germline V gene has CDR1 GTSNPN and CDR2 SVGIG (reference sequence). This CDR3 has 17 residues. Trimming removed 4 bases from V and 3 bases from J, with 22 bases in between. CDR3 DNA: TGTGCCTGGACCATAGGGGTGTATTCGGCTCTTGGAAACACCATATATTTT. This gives the protein CAWTIGVYSALGNTIYF.

V is TRBV6-2 or TRBV6-3 and J is TRBJ1-1; 9 nucleotides align to TRBD1. The trim removed 4 bases at V and 3 bases at J, leaving 0 bases unmatched. The CDR3 covers 13 residues. Germline lookup yields CDR1 MNHEY and CDR2 SVGEGT. As DNA, the CDR3 is TGTGCCAGCAGTTGGGACAGGGACACTGAAGCTTTCTTT. Its translation: CASSWDRDTEAFF.

The rearrangement uses TRBV9 and TRBJ2-5; the match to TRBD1 covers 8 bases. J gave up 6 bases and V 3 bases, and 7 bases lay outside the gene matches. The CDR3 runs 14 residues. Germline CDR1 and CDR2: SGDLS and YYNGEE. The CDR3 nucleotides are TGTGCCAGCAGCGAACCAGGGGGCGCACAGACCCAGTACTTC. It specifies CASSEPGGAQTQYF.

V usage is TRBV12-3 or TRBV12-4 and J usage is TRBJ2-1, with 9 bases matching TRBD2. The CDR3 has 15 amino acids. Germline trimming cut 6 bases from V and 7 bases from J; bases unmatched to any gene: 10. CDR3 amino acids: CASSLTSGLGNEQFF. The CDR3, as DNA: TGTGCCAGCAGCTTAACTAGCGGGTTAGGAAATGAGCAGTTCTTC.

This clonotype was seen more than once but under ten times. The gene calls are TRBV4-1 and TRBJ2-5, with 7 bases fitting TRBD2. CDR1 MGHRA and CDR2 YSYEKL come from the germline V gene. This CDR3 is 15 amino acids long. Trimming at V came to 4 bases and at J to 2 bases, leaving 7 bases not matched to a gene. CDR3 DNA sequence: TGCGCCAGCAGCCCGAACCGGGAGGTACAAGAGACCCAGTACTTC. This encodes CASSPNREVQETQYF.

The chain combines TRBV3-1 with TRBJ2-7; 13 nucleotides line up with TRBD2. CDR1 LGHDT and CDR2 YNNKEL come from the germline V gene (reference sequence). The CDR3 has 15 amino acids. Trimming took 5 bases from V and 4 from J; bases not matched to a gene: 5. The CDR3: CASSYGTSGTYEQYF. The CDR3 DNA is TGTGCCAGCAGCTATGGGACTAGCGGGACGTACGAGCAGTACTTC.

This rearrangement joins TRBV7-9 to TRBJ1-4; 7 bases agree with TRBD1. This CDR3 spans 12 amino acids. CDR1 is SEHNR and CDR2 is FQNEAQ in the germline V gene (reference sequence). The V segment lost 8 bases and the J segment 14 bases; nucleotides outside the gene matches: 11. CDR3 bases: TGTGCCAGCGAATCGGGACAGAGGAAGCTGTTTTTT. Residues: CASESGQRKLFF.

The chain employs TRBV5-6 and TRBJ2-5, with D tentatively TRBD1 or TRBD2 (5 bases each). There are 13 residues in the CDR3. V lost 4 bases and J lost 10, with 17 bases in between. Germline V gives CDR1 SGHDT, CDR2 YYEEEE. DNA for the CDR3: TGTGCCAGCAGCCCGGGGACGGAGAGAAGCCAGTACTTC. This encodes CASSPGTERSQYF. Full variable domain (remainder filled in from reference TRBV5-6 and TRBJ2-5): DAGVTQSPTHLIKTRGQQVTLRCSPKSGHDTVSWYQQALGQGPQFIFQYYEEEERQRGNFPDRFSGHQFPNYSSELNVNALLLGDSALYLCASSPGTERSQYFGPGTRLLVL.

This sequence joins TRBV7-9 and TRBJ2-6; D might be TRBD1 or TRBD2, each matching 7 bases. The CDR3 totals 18 residues. Germline CDR1 reads SEHNR; CDR2 reads FQNEAQ (reference sequence). Trimming shortened V by 0 bases and J by 3 bases, and 15 bases separated the two germline ends. CDR3: CASSLALGGGLGANVLTF. CDR3 in DNA: TGTGCCAGCAGCTTAGCGCTGGGAGGGGGCCTTGGGGCCAACGTCCTGACTTTC.

V is TRBV10-3 and J is TRBJ2-7; possible D gene TRBD2, 5 bases. The V gene's germline CDR1 is ENHRY and CDR2 SYGVKD. The CDR3 loop spans 16 amino acids. Trimming took off 3 bases at V and 0 bases at J, with 15 bases between the two ends. DNA of the CDR3: TGTGCCATCAGTGATCCCGATAGGGAGAGCTCCTACGAGCAGTACTTC. It translates to CAISDPDRESSYEQYF.

This chain links TRBV7-9 with TRBJ1-1; D is possibly TRBD1 (5 bases). The V gene's germline CDR1 is SEHNR and CDR2 FQNEAQ (reference sequence). Trimming removed 5 bases from V and 2 bases from J, with 12 bases in between. The CDR3 is 14 residues long. The CDR3 here is CASSPQAVNTEAFF. In nucleotides, the CDR3 is TGTGCCAGCAGCCCACAGGCGGTTAACACTGAAGCTTTCTTT.

CDR3 region: CASSQKDRGAKNIQYF. Written as DNA, the CDR3 is TGTGCCAGCAGCCAAAAGGACAGGGGGGCCAAAAACATTCAGTACTTC. This rearrangement joins TRBV3-1 to TRBJ2-4; 10 nucleotides agree with TRBD1. V was pared by 2 bases and J by 1 base, with 2 bases of the junction left unmatched. The CDR3 runs to 16 residues. CDR1 and CDR2 from the germline V gene are LGHDT and YNNKEL (reference sequence).

This sequence joins TRBV5-1 and TRBJ1-2, with 8 bases lining up with TRBD1. Trimming removed 0 bases from V and 5 bases from J; junction bases left unmatched: 6. This CDR3 comprises 15 residues. Germline CDR1 SGHRS, CDR2 YFSETQ. The CDR3: CASSLAGDRGYGYTF. CDR3 DNA: TGCGCCAGCAGCTTGGCCGGTGACAGGGGTTATGGCTACACCTTC.

The rearrangement uses TRBV7-9 and TRBJ2-2; 11 nucleotides match TRBD2. Unmatched junction bases numbered 0, after V lost 2 bases and J lost 1 base. CDR1 SEHNR and CDR2 FQNEAQ come from the germline V gene (reference sequence). CDR3 length: 16 amino acids. This CDR3 reads CASSLTSGRNTGELFF. The DNA of the CDR3 is TGTGCCAGCAGCTTAACTAGCGGGAGGAACACCGGGGAGCTGTTTTTT.

This clonotype was recorded once. The rearrangement uses TRBV19 and TRBJ1-1; D unresolved. Looked up from germline, CDR1 is LNHDA and CDR2 is SQIVND (reference sequence). Deletions cut 5 bases from V and 2 bases from J, with 12 bases between. The CDR3 totals 14 residues. The CDR3 region has the DNA TGTGCCAGTAGTCCCCTGGAACGAAACACTGAAGCTTTCTTT. Its protein product is CASSPLERNTEAFF.

The chain links TRBV20-1 to TRBJ1-5, with TRBD1 matching over 7 bases. The CDR3 covers 15 residues. J lost 3 bases, V lost 6 bases, and 11 bases had no gene match. Looked up from germline, CDR1 is DFQATT and CDR2 is SNEGSKA (reference sequence). The CDR3 loop is CSAPWQGDSNQPQHF. The CDR3 DNA follows: TGCAGTGCCCCGTGGCAGGGGGATTCCAATCAGCCCCAGCATTTT.

In this sample, this clonotype turned up once. V usage is TRBV20-1 and J usage is TRBJ2-6; TRBD1 matches 9 bases. The junction had 5 bases not matched to a gene; V was cut back by 4 bases and J by 4 bases. Germline V gene lookup returns CDR1 DFQATT and CDR2 SNEGSKA (reference sequence). The CDR3 totals 15 residues. The CDR3 nucleotides are TGCAGTGCTAAACAGGGGGCGGCCGGGGCCAACGTCCTGACTTTC. Translated: CSAKQGAAGANVLTF.

The V gene is TRBV9, the J gene TRBJ1-2, with a possible D match to TRBD1 (5 bases). Germline V gives CDR1 SGDLS, CDR2 YYNGEE. The CDR3 loop spans 13 amino acids. The V end lost 4 bases, the J end lost 7 bases, and 14 bases lay between the germline ends. CDR3 DNA sequence: TGTGCCAGCAGCTCCGGGACCCGAAGTGGCTACACCTTC. The encoded protein is CASSSGTRSGYTF.

The J gene is TRBJ2-1, the V gene TRBV3-1; a possible D gene is TRBD1 (5 bases). Germline CDR1 is LGHDT and CDR2 is YNNKEL (reference sequence). Trimming cost V 4 bases and J 15 bases, with 25 bases left between them. This CDR3 spans 15 amino acids. The CDR3 region is CASSPQDSRSSPSFF. Here the CDR3 DNA reads TGTGCCAGCAGCCCCCAAGACAGCAGATCCAGCCCCTCGTTCTTC.